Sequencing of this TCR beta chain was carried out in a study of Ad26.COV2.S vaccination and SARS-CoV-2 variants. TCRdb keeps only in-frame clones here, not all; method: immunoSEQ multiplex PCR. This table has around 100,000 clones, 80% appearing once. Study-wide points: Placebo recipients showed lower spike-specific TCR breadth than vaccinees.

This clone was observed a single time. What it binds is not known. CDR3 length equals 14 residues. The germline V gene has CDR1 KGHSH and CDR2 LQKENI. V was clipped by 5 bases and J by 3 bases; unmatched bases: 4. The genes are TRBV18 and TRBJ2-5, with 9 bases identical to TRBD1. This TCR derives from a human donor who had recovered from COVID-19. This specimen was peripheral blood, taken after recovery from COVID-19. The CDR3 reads CASSTTGGEETQYF. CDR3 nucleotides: TGTGCCAGCTCAACAACAGGGGGCGAAGAGACCCAGTACTTC. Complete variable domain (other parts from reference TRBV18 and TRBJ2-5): NAGVMQNPRHLVRRRGQEARLRCSPMKGHSHVYWYRQLPEEGLKFMVYLQKENIIDESGMPKERFSAEFPKEGPSILRIQQVVRGDSAAYFCASSTTGGEETQYFGPGTRLLVL.